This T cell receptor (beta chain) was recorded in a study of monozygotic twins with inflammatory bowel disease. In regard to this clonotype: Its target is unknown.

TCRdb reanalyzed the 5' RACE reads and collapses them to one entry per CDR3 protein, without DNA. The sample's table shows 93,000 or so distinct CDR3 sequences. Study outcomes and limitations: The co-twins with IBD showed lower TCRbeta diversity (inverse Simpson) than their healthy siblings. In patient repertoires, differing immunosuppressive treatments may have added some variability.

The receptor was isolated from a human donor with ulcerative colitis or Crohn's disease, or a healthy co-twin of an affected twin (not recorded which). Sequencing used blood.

The chain's CDR3 is CASSYLSGTYNEQFF. The genes are TRBV6-2 or TRBV6-3 and TRBJ2-1; TCRdb returns TRBD2, unconfirmable since there is no DNA. Looked up from germline, CDR1 is MNHEY and CDR2 is SVGEGT. The length of the CDR3 is 15 residues.